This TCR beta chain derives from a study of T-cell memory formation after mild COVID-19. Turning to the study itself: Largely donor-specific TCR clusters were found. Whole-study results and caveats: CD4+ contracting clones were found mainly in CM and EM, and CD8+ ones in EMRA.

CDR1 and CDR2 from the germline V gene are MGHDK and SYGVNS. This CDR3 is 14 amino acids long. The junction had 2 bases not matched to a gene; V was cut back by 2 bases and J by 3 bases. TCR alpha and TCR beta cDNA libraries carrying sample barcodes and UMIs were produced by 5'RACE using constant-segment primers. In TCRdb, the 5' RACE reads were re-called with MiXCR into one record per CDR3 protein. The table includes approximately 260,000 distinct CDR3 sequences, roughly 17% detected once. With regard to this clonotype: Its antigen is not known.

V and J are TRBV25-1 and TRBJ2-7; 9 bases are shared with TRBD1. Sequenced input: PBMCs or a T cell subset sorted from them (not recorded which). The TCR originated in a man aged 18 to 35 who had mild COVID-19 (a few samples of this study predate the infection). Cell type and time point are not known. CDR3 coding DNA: TGTGCCAGCAGTGAAGGGGGACAGGGCTACGAGCAGTACTTC. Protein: CASSEGGQGYEQYF.